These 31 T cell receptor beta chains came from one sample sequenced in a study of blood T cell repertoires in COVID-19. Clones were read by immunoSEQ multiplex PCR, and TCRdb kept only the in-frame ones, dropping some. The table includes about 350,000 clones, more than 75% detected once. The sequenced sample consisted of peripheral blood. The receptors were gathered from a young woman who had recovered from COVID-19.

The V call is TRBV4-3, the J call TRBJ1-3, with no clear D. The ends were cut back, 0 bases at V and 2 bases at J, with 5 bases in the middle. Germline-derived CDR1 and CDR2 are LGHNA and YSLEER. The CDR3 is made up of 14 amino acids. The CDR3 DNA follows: TGCGCCAGCAGCCAAGATCTAGCTGGAAACACCATATATTTT. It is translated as CASSQDLAGNTIYF.

CDR3 coding DNA: TGTGCCAGCAGCCTCGGGACTAGTCCAGATACGCAGTATTTT. Translation: CASSLGTSPDTQYF. The chain uses TRBV3-1 (or the pseudogene TRBV3-2) and TRBJ2-3; TRBD2 aligns across 8 bases. Germline V gene sequence: CDR1 LGHDT, CDR2 YNNKEL (reference sequence). Losses at the gene ends were 4 bases for V and 4 bases for J; bases not matched to a gene: 4. The CDR3 has 14 amino acids.

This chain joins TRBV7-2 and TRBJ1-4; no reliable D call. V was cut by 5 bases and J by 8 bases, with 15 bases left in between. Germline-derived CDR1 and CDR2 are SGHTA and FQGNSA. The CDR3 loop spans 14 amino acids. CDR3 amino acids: CASSRGRSQEKLFF. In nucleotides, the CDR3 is TGTGCCAGCAGCCGTGGCAGGTCTCAGGAAAAACTGTTTTTT. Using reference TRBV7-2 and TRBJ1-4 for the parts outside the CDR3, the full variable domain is GAGVSQSPSNKVTEKGKDVELRCDPISGHTALYWYRQSLGQGLEFLIYFQGNSAPDKSGLPSDRFSAERTGGSVSTLTIQRTQQEDSAVYLCASSRGRSQEKLFFGSGTQLSVL.

This CDR3 is CASSLGPGSEQFF. The CDR3 nucleotides are TGTGCCAGCAGCCTTGGACCCGGGAGCGAGCAGTTCTTC. The V call is TRBV7-7, the J call TRBJ2-1; a weak D match, TRBD2 (6 bases). Germline lookup yields CDR1 SSHAT and CDR2 FNYEAQ (reference sequence). The ends were cut back, 5 bases at V and 10 bases at J, with 15 bases in the middle. The CDR3 length is 13 residues.

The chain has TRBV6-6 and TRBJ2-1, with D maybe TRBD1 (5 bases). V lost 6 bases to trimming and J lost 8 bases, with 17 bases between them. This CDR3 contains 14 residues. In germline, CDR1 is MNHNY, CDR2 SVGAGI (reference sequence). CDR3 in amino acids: CASSPSMDIDEQFF. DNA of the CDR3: TGTGCCAGCAGCCCCTCAATGGACATTGATGAGCAGTTCTTC.

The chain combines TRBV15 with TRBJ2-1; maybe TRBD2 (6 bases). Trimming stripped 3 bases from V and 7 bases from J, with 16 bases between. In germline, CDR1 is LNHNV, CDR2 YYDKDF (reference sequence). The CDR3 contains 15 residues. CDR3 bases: TGTGCCACCAGCAGTCTGGGGGGAGATTCTAATGAGCAGTTCTTC. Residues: CATSSLGGDSNEQFF.

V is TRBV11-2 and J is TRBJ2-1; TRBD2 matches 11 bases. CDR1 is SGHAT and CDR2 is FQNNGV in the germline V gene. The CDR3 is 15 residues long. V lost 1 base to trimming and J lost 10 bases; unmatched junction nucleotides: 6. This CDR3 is CASSLGLAGPGEQFF. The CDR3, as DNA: TGTGCCAGCAGCTTAGGACTAGCGGGACCGGGAGAGCAGTTCTTC.

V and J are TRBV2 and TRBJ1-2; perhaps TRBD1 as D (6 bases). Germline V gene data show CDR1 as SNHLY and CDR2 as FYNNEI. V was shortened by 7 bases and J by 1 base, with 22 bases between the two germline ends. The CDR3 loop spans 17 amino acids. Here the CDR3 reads CASTRSLDREFNYGYTF. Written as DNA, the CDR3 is TGTGCCAGCACCAGATCTTTGGACAGAGAGTTTAACTATGGCTACACCTTC.

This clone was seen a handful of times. The CDR3 region has the DNA TGTGCCAGCAGCCAAGCGATTGGGGCTTACTATGGCTACACCTTC. As protein: CASSQAIGAYYGYTF. The J gene is TRBJ1-2, the V gene TRBV3-1 (or the pseudogene TRBV3-2); D possibly corresponds to TRBD1 (5 bases). Germline assignment: CDR1 LGHDT and CDR2 YNNKEL (reference sequence). This CDR3 has 15 residues. Deletions cut 1 base from V and 3 bases from J, with 12 bases between.

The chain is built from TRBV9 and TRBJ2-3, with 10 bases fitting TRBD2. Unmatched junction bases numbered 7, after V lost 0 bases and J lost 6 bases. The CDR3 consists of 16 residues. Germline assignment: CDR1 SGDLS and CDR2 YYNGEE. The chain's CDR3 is CASSVELAGVHDTQYF. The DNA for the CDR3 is TGTGCCAGCAGCGTAGAGCTAGCGGGAGTTCACGATACGCAGTATTTT. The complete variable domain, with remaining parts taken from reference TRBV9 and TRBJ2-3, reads DSGVTQTPKHLITATGQRVTLRCSPRSGDLSVYWYQQSLDQGLQFLIQYYNGEERAKGNILERFSAQQFPDLHSELNLSSLELGDSALYFCASSVELAGVHDTQYFGPGTRLTVL.

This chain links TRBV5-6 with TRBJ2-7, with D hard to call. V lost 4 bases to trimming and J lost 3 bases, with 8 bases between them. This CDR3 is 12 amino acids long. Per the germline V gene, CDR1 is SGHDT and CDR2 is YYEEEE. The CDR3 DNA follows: TGTGCCAGCAGCCAGGTGTTCTACGAGCAGTACGTC. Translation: CASSQVFYEQYV.

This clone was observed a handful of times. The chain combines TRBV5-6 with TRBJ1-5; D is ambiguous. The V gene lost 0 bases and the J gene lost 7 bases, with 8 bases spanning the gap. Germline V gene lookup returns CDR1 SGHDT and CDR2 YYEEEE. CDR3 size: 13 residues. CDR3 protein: CASSLGAGQPQHF. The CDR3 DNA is TGTGCCAGCAGCTTGGGGGCCGGACAGCCCCAGCATTTT. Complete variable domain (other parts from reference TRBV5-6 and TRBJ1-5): DAGVTQSPTHLIKTRGQQVTLRCSPKSGHDTVSWYQQALGQGPQFIFQYYEEEERQRGNFPDRFSGHQFPNYSSELNVNALLLGDSALYLCASSLGAGQPQHFGDGTRLSIL.

In nucleotides, the CDR3 is TGTGCCAGCAGAACCGTCAGGGGCGAGCAGTACGTC. This codes for CASRTVRGEQYV. The rearrangement uses TRBV2 and TRBJ2-7; a possible D gene is TRBD1 (6 bases). Trimming took 6 bases from V and 6 from J, leaving 12 bases between them. CDR3 length: 12 amino acids. Germline CDR1 SNHLY, CDR2 FYNNEI.

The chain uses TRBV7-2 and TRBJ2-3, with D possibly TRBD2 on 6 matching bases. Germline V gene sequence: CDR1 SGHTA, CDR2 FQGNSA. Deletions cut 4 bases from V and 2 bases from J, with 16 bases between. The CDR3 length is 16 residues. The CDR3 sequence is CASSSLRSGPTDTQYF. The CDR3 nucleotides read TGTGCCAGCAGCTCCCTTCGGAGCGGGCCCACAGATACGCAGTATTTT. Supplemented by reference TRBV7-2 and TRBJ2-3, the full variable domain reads GAGVSQSPSNKVTEKGKDVELRCDPISGHTALYWYRQSLGQGLEFLIYFQGNSAPDKSGLPSDRFSAERTGGSVSTLTIQRTQQEDSAVYLCASSSLRSGPTDTQYFGPGTRLTVL.

Here the CDR3 reads CASSYFAGLAGRSSYNEQFF. The DNA of the CDR3 is TGTGCCAGCAGTTACTTTGCCGGACTAGCGGGCCGGAGCTCCTACAATGAGCAGTTCTTC. V and J are TRBV6-2 or TRBV6-3 and TRBJ2-1; TRBD2 matches 11 bases. The V segment lost 1 base and the J segment 0 bases; nucleotides outside the gene matches: 11. The CDR3 sequence is 20 residues long. CDR1 and CDR2 from the germline V gene are MNHEY and SVGEGT.

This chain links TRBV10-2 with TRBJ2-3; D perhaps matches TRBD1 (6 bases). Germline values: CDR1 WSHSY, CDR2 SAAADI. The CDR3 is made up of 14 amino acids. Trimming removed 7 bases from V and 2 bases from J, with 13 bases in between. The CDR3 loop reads CASTGSGDTDTQYF. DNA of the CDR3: TGCGCCAGCACCGGGTCAGGGGACACAGATACGCAGTATTTT.

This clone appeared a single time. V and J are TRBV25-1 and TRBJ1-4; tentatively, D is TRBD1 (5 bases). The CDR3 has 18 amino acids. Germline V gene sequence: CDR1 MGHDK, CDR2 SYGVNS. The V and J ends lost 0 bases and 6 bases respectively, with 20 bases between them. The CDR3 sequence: CASSEYKGFESGDEKLFF. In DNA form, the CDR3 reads TGTGCCAGCAGTGAATATAAGGGGTTTGAGAGCGGGGATGAAAAACTGTTTTTT.

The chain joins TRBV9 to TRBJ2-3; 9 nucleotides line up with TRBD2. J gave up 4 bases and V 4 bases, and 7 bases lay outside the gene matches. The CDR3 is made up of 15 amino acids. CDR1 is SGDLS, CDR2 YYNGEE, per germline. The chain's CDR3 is CASSRSGRRSDTQYF. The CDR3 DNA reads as TGTGCCAGCAGCCGTAGCGGGAGAAGATCAGATACGCAGTATTTT.

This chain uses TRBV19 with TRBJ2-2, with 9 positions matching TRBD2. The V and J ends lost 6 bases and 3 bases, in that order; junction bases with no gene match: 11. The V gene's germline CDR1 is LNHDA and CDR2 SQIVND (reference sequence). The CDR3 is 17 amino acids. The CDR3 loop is CASSLFPIAGDTGELFF. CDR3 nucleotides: TGTGCCAGTAGCCTTTTCCCTATAGCGGGAGACACCGGGGAGCTGTTTTTT.

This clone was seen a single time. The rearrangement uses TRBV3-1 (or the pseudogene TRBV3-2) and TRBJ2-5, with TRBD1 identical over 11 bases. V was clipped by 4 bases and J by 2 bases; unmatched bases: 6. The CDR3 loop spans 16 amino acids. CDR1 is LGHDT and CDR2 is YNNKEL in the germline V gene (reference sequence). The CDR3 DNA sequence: TGTGCCAGCAGCCCTTTGGACAGGGGGCAACAAGAGACCCAGTACTTC. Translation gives CASSPLDRGQQETQYF.

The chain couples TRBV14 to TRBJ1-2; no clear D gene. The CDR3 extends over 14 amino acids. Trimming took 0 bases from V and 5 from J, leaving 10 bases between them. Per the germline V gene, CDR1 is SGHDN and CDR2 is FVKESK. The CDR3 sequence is CASSQEGYYYGYTF. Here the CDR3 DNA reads TGTGCCAGCAGCCAAGAAGGCTACTATTATGGCTACACCTTC.

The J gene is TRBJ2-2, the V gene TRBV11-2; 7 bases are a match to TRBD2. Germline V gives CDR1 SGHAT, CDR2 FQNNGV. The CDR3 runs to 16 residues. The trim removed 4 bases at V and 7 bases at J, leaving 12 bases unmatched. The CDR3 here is CASSSPSAGVIGELFF. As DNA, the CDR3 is TGTGCCAGCAGCTCCCCCTCGGCGGGAGTAATCGGGGAGCTGTTTTTT.

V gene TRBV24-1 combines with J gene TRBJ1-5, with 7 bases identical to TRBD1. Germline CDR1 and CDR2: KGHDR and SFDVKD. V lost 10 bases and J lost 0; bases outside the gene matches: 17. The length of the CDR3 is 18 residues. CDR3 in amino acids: CATHTTGNRNNSNQPQHF. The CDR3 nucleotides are TGTGCCACTCATACGACAGGGAACCGGAATAATAGCAATCAGCCCCAGCATTTT.

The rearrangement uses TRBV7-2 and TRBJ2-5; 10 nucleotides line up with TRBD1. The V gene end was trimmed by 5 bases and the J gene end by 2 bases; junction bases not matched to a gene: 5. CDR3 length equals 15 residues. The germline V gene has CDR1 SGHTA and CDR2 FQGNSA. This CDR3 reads CASSAWDRGQETQYF. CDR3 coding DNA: TGTGCCAGCAGCGCTTGGGACAGGGGTCAAGAGACCCAGTACTTC.

The CDR3 loop is CASSYGGSGEKLFF. CDR3 nucleotide sequence: TGTGCCAGCAGTTACGGCGGCTCGGGTGAAAAACTGTTTTTT. The rearrangement joins TRBV6-5 to TRBJ1-4; no firm D call. Trimming cost V 2 bases and J 7 bases, with 11 bases left between them. Looked up from germline, CDR1 is MNHEY and CDR2 is SVGAGI. This CDR3 has 14 amino acids.

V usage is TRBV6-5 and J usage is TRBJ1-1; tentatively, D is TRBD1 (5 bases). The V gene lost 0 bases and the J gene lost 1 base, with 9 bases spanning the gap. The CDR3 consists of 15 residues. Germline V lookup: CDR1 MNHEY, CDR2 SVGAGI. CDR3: CASSYSSGGNTEAFF. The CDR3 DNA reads TGTGCCAGCAGTTACTCGTCCGGGGGGAACACTGAAGCTTTCTTT.

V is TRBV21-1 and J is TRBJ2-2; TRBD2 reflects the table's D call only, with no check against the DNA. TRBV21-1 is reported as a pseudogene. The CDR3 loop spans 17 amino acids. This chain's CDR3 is CASSTAGTSGRPGELFF. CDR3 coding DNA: TGTGCCAGCAGCACGGCCGGGACTAGCGGGAGGCCCGGGGAGCTGTTTTTT.

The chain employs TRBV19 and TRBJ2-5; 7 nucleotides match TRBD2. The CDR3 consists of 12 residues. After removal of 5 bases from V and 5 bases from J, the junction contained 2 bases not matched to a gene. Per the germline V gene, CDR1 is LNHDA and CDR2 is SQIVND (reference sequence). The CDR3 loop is CASSWGGETQYF. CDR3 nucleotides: TGTGCCAGTAGTTGGGGGGGGGAGACCCAGTACTTC.

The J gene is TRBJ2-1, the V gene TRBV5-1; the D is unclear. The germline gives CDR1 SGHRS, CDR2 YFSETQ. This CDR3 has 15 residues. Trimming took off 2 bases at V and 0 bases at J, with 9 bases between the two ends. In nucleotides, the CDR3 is TGCGCCAGCAGCTTAGAGTATAGCTCCTACAATGAGCAGTTCTTC. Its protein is CASSLEYSSYNEQFF. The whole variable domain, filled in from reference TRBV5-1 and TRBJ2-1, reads KAGVTQTPRYLIKTRGQQVTLSCSPISGHRSVSWYQQTPGQGLQFLFEYFSETQRNKGNFPGRFSGRQFSNSRSEMNVSTLELGDSALYLCASSLEYSSYNEQFFGPGTRLTVL.

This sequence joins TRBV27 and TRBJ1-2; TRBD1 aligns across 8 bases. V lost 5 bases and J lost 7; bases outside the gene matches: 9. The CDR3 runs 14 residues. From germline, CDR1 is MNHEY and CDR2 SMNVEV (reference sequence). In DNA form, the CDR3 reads TGTGCCAGCAGTCCCGGACAGGGAGCAAGTGGCTACACCTTC. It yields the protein CASSPGQGASGYTF.

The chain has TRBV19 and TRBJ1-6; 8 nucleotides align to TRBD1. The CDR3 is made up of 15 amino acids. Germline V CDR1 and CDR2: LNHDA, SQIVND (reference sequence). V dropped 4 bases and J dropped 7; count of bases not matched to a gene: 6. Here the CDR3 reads CASSTAGGANSPLHF. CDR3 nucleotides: TGTGCCAGTAGTACCGCAGGGGGCGCAAATTCACCCCTCCACTTT.